The 6 T cell receptor beta chains below come from one sample, sequenced in a study of blood T cell repertoires in COVID-19. Sequencing was performed with immunoSEQ multiplex PCR; in TCRdb, only in-frame clones are kept and a portion is missing. This sample yields about 210,000 clones, of which about 91% are seen a single time; roughly 2.3% belongs to the top ten. Sequences were obtained from PBMCs or T cells enriched from blood (not recorded which). These receptor sequences come from a woman aged 40 to 50 with acute COVID-19.

This clone has a handful of counts. This chain uses TRBV19 with TRBJ1-6; D is ambiguous. V lost 4 bases and J lost 10, with 14 bases in between. CDR3 length: 14 residues. The germline V gene encodes CDR1 LNHDA and CDR2 SQIVND (reference sequence). In nucleotides, the CDR3 is TGTGCCAGTAGTAGTCGGCAGGATAGATCACCCCTCCACTTT. It translates to CASSSRQDRSPLHF.

The count of this clone is one. This rearrangement joins TRBV9 to TRBJ2-5; 8 nucleotides match TRBD2. Losses at the gene ends were 0 bases for V and 5 bases for J; bases not matched to a gene: 9. This CDR3 contains 16 residues. The germline CDR1 and CDR2 sequences are SGDLS and YYNGEE. The CDR3 nucleotides read TGTGCCAGCAGCGTAGGGTCGGGGGGGACGGTGGAGACCCAGTACTTC. It translates to CASSVGSGGTVETQYF.

The chain combines TRBV7-8 with TRBJ2-5; 14 bases fit TRBD2. Germline CDR1 SGHVS, CDR2 FQNEAQ. The CDR3 is 15 amino acids. The J segment lost 5 bases and the V segment lost 6 bases, leaving 5 bases of the junction unmatched. This CDR3 reads CASRGLAGELETQYF. The CDR3 DNA sequence: TGTGCCAGCAGGGGACTAGCGGGAGAATTGGAGACCCAGTACTTC. Full variable domain (outside the CDR3, taken from reference TRBV7-8 and TRBJ2-5): GAGVSQSPRYKVAKRGQDVALRCDPISGHVSLFWYQQALGQGPEFLTYFQNEAQLDKSGLPSDRFFAERPEGSVSTLKIQRTQQEDSAVYLCASRGLAGELETQYFGPGTRLLVL.

The chain carries TRBV19 and TRBJ1-2; possible D gene TRBD1, 5 bases. Germline V lookup: CDR1 LNHDA, CDR2 SQIVND (reference sequence). Trimming shortened V by 2 bases and J by 0 bases, and 10 bases separated the two germline ends. The CDR3 loop spans 15 amino acids. CDR3 protein: CASSILGATNYGYTF. The DNA for the CDR3 is TGTGCCAGTAGTATACTAGGGGCGACTAACTATGGCTACACCTTC.

The rearrangement links TRBV9 to TRBJ1-5; D ambiguous. The CDR3 is made up of 15 amino acids. The germline V gene has CDR1 SGDLS and CDR2 YYNGEE. The ends were cut back, 4 bases at V and 2 bases at J, with 13 bases in the middle. For the CDR3, the DNA is TGTGCCAGCAGCCTAGATCGAGAGGGCAATCAGCCCCAGCATTTT. Translation: CASSLDREGNQPQHF.

This chain links TRBV29-1 with TRBJ2-7, with 7 positions matching TRBD2. The germline V gene encodes CDR1 SQVTM and CDR2 ANQGSEA. This CDR3 is built from 11 residues. Trimming cost V 4 bases and J 6 bases; bases outside gene matches: 3. In DNA, the CDR3 is TGCAGCGTTGGGGGAGGGCGCGAGCAGTACTTC. Its translation: CSVGGGREQYF.